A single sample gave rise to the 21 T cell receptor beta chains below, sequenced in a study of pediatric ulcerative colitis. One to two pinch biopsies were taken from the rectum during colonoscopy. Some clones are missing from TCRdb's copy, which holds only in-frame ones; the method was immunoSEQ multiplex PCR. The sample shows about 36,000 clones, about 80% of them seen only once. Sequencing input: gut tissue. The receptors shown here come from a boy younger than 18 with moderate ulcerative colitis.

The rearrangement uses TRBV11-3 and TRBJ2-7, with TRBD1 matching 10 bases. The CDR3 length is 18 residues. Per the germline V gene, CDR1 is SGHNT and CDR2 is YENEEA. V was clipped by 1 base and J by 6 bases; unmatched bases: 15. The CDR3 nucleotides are TGTGCCAGCAGCTTAGGTACGGGACAGGGGACCCCGTTGGGCGAGCAGTACTTC. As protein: CASSLGTGQGTPLGEQYF.

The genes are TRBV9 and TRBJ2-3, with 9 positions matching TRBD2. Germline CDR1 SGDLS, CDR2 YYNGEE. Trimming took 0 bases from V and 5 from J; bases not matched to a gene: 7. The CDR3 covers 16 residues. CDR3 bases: TGTGCCAGCAGCGTAGCTCGGCGGGGGGGTGTAGATACGCAGTATTTT. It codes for CASSVARRGGVDTQYF.

The CDR3 protein is CASRYNQGDEQYF. The CDR3 DNA reads as TGTGCCAGCAGATACAATCAGGGAGACGAGCAGTACTTC. The V and J genes are TRBV7-8 and TRBJ2-7, with D perhaps assigned TRBD1 or TRBD2 (5 bases each). Per the germline V gene, CDR1 is SGHVS and CDR2 is FQNEAQ. CDR3 length equals 13 residues. Deletions cut 6 bases from V and 5 bases from J, with 14 bases between.

The CDR3 DNA is TGTGCCAGCAGCTTTCAACCTTTCACCGGGGAGCTGTTTTTT. Protein sequence: CASSFQPFTGELFF. The rearrangement uses TRBV5-8 and TRBJ2-2; D is unresolved. This CDR3 is built from 14 residues. Germline assignment: CDR1 SGHTS and CDR2 YDEGEE. With 2 bases removed from V and 4 bases from J, the gap between germline ends came to 9 bases.

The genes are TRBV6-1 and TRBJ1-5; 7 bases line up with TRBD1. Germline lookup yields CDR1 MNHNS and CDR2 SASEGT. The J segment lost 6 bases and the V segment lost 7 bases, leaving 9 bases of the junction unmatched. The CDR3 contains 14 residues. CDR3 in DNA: TGTGCCAGCAACACCAGAGGGGGCGTTCAGCCCCAGCATTTT. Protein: CASNTRGGVQPQHF.

CDR3 in amino acids: CASSRSPGSMSSYEQYF. CDR3 in DNA: TGTGCCAGCAGCCGATCCCCAGGGTCGATGAGCTCCTACGAGCAGTACTTC. The chain is built from TRBV7-9 and TRBJ2-7, with D perhaps TRBD1 (5 bases). Germline CDR1 SEHNR, CDR2 FQNEAQ (reference sequence). V was shortened by 5 bases and J by 0 bases, with 20 bases between the two germline ends. The CDR3 totals 17 residues.

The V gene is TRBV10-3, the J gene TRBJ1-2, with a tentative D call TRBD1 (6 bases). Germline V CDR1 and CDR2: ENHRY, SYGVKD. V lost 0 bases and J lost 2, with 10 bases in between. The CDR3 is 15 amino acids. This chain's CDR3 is CAISESGQTNYGYTF. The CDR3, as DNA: TGTGCCATCAGTGAGTCTGGACAGACAAACTATGGCTACACCTTC.

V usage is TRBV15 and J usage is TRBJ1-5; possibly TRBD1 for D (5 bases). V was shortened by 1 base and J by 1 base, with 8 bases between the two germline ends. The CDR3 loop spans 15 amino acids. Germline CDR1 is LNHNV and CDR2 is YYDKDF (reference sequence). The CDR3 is CATSRGGSSNQPQHF. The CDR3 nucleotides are TGTGCCACCAGCAGAGGGGGGTCGAGCAATCAGCCCCAGCATTTT. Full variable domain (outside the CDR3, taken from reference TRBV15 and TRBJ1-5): DAMVIQNPRYQVTQFGKPVTLSCSQTLNHNVMYWYQQKSSQAPKLLFHYYDKDFNNEADTPDNFQSRRPNTSFCFLDIRSPGLGDTAMYLCATSRGGSSNQPQHFGDGTRLSIL.

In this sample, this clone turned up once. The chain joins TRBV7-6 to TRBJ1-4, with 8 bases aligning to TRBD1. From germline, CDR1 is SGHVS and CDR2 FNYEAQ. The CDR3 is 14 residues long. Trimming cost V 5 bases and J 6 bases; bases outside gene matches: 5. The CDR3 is CASSRDRGDEKLFF. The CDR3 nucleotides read TGTGCCAGCAGCCGCGACAGGGGTGATGAAAAACTGTTTTTT.

The CDR3 region has the DNA TGTGCCAGCAGCGCCCCAGGGGGCCACGAGCAGTACTTC. Protein sequence: CASSAPGGHEQYF. The V and J genes are TRBV5-4 and TRBJ2-7, with 8 nucleotides matching TRBD1. V lost 4 bases, J lost 5 bases, and 5 bases stayed unmatched. The CDR3 runs to 13 residues. Per the germline V gene, CDR1 is SGHNT and CDR2 is YYREEE (reference sequence).

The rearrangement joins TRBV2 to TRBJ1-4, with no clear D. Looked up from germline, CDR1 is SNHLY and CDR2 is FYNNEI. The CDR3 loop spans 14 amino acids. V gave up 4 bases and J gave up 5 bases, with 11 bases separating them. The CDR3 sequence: CASSVTTVNEKLFF. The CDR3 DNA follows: TGTGCCAGCAGTGTGACAACCGTGAATGAAAAACTGTTTTTT.

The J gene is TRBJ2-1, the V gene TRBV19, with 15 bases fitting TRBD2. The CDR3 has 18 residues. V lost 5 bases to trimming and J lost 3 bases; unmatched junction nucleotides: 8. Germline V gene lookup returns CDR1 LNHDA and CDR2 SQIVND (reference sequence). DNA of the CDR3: TGTGCCAGTAGTGTCCCGGGACTAGCGGGGGGAGACTACAATGAGCAGTTCTTC. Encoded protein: CASSVPGLAGGDYNEQFF.

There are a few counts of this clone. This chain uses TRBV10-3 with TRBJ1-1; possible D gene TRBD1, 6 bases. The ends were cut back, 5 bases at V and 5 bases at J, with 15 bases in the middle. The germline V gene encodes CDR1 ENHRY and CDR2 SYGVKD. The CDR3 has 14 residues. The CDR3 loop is CAISPGTLGTEAFF. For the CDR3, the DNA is TGTGCCATCAGTCCCGGGACATTGGGGACTGAAGCTTTCTTT.

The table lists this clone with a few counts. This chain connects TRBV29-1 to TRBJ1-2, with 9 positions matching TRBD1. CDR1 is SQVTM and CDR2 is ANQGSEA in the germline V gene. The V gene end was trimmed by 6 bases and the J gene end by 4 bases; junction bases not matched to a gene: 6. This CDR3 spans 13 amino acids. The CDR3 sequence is CSVEGTGSYGYTF. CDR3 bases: TGCAGCGTCGAGGGGACAGGGTCCTATGGCTACACCTTC.

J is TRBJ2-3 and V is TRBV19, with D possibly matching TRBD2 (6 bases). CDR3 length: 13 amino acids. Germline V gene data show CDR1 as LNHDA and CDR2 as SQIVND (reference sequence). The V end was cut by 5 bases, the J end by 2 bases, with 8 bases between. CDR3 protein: CASSLLATDTQYF. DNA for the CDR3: TGTGCCAGTAGTTTACTAGCCACAGATACGCAGTATTTT.

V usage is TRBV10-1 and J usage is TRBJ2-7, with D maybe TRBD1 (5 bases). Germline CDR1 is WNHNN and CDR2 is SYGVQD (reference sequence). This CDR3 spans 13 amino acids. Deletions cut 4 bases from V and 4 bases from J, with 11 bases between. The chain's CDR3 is CASSGRVGYEQYF. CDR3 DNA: TGCGCCAGCAGTGGCAGGGTAGGTTACGAGCAGTACTTC.

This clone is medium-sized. CDR3 DNA sequence: TGTGCCAGCAGCTTACCCGGGACTTATACGCAGTATTTT. Protein sequence: CASSLPGTYTQYF. V and J are TRBV5-8 and TRBJ2-3; D might be TRBD2 (6 bases). CDR3 length: 13 amino acids. V dropped 2 bases and J dropped 7 bases, with 11 bases sitting between them. The germline gives CDR1 SGHTS, CDR2 YDEGEE.

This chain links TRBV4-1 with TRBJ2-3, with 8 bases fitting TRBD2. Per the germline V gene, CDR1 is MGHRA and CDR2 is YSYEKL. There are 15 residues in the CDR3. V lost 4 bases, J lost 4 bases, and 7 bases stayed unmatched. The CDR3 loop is CASSPSGLAADTQYF. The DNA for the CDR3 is TGCGCCAGCAGCCCTTCCGGACTAGCTGCAGATACGCAGTATTTT.

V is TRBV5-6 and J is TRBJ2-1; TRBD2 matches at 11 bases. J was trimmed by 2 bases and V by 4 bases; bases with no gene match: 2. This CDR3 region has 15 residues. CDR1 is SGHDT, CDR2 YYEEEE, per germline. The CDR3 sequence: CASSLSGRAYNEQFF. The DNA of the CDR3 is TGTGCCAGCAGCCTTAGCGGGAGGGCCTACAATGAGCAGTTCTTC.

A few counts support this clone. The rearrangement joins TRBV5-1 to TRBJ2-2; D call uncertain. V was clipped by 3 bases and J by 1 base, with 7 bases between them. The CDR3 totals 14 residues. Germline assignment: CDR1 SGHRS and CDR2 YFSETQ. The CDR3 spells CASSSDGNTGELFF. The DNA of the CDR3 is TGCGCCAGCAGCTCGGACGGGAACACCGGGGAGCTGTTTTTT.

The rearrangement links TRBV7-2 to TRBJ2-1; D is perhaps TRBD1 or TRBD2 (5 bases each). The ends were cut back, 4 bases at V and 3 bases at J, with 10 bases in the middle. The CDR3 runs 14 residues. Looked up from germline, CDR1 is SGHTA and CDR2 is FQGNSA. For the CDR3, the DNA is TGTGCCAGCAGCTACGGGGCCAGCTACAATGAGCAGTTCTTC. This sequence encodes CASSYGASYNEQFF.